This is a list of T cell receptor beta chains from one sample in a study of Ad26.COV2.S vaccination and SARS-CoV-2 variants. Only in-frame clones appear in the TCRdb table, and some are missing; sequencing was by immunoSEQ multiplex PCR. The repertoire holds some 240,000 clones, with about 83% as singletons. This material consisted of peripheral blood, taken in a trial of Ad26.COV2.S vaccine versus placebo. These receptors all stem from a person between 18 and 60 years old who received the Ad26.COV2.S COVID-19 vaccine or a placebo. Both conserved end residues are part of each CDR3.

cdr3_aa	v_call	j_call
CASSILRTSGENEQFF	TRBV19	TRBJ2-1
CASSLEINTGELFF	TRBV27	TRBJ2-2
CASSLGNVHTEAFF	TRBV5-4	TRBJ1-1
CASSQGAAGGKEKLFF	TRBV4-1	TRBJ1-4
CASSTTGKYYGYTF	TRBV2	TRBJ1-2
CAISESEQNYGYTF	TRBV10-3	TRBJ1-2
CASAGRGTEAFF	TRBV14	TRBJ1-1
CASSEYTPTSMTETQYF	TRBV25-1	TRBJ2-5
CASSFLDGYTF	TRBV12-3/TRBV12-4	TRBJ1-2
CASSSFETGMQFF	TRBV5-4	TRBJ2-1